These T cell receptor beta chains were read from a single sample in a study of blood T cell repertoires in COVID-19. The repertoire was sequenced with immunoSEQ multiplex PCR; TCRdb's copy has only in-frame clones and lacks some. This sample has some 350,000 clones; more than 70% occur once, and the top ten carry approximately 3.1%. Specimen: peripheral blood. The receptor set was obtained from a man aged 25-45 years with active or convalescent COVID-19. Both conserved end residues are part of each CDR3. A D gene is named only where the DNA matches it firmly. Size values are once, few and many counts, or a class for expanded clones, and some rows have none.

14 | TRBD2 | TRBJ2-7 | - | TRBV9 | CASSGGLAGDEQYF | TGTGCCAGCAGCGGCGGACTAGCGGGAGACGAGCAGTACTTC
15 | TRBD2 | TRBJ2-1 | - | TRBV4-1 | CASSQEPGGYNEQFF | TGCGCCAGCAGCCAAGAACCGGGAGGGTACAATGAGCAGTTCTTC
20 | TRBD2 | TRBJ2-1 | - | TRBV28 | CASTCAGTPSGVERTDEQFF | TGTGCCAGCACCTGCGCCGGCACCCCTAGCGGGGTGGAGCGTACAGATGAGCAGTTCTTC
16 | - | TRBJ2-1 | - | TRBV7-7 | CASSSLSGFSYNEQFF | TGTGCCAGCAGCTCGCTAAGCGGCTTCTCCTACAATGAGCAGTTCTTC
15 | TRBD2 | TRBJ2-1 | - | TRBV5-4 | CASSFGLAGGNEQFF | TGTGCCAGCAGCTTCGGACTAGCGGGAGGAAATGAGCAGTTCTTC
13 | - | TRBJ2-1 | - | TRBV5-1 | CASSFLASNEQFF | TGCGCCAGCAGCTTCCTAGCTTCCAATGAGCAGTTCTTC
15 | TRBD1 | TRBJ2-1 | - | TRBV24-1 | CATSEPGTGITEQFF | TGTGCCACCAGTGAACCCGGGACAGGGATCACTGAGCAGTTCTTC
16 | TRBD2 | TRBJ2-3 | - | TRBV9 | CASNTGTSVSPDTQYF | TGTGCCAGCAACACCGGGACTAGCGTTTCGCCAGATACGCAGTATTTT
17 | - | TRBJ1-2 | - | TRBV28 | CASSLGRWWGDNYGYTF | TGTGCCAGCAGTTTAGGGAGGTGGTGGGGGGATAACTATGGCTACACCTTC
15 | TRBD2 | TRBJ2-1 | once | TRBV9 | CASSFTSGRGNEQFF | TGTGCCAGCAGCTTTACTAGCGGGAGAGGCAATGAGCAGTTCTTC
13 | - | TRBJ1-2 | - | TRBV27 | CASSLTVFYGYTF | TGTGCCAGCAGTCTGACAGTTTTCTATGGCTACACCTTC
16 | TRBD2 | TRBJ2-3 | - | TRBV5-1 | CASSLESGGQVDTQYF | TGCGCCAGCAGCTTGGAGAGCGGGGGGCAGGTGGATACGCAGTATTTT
12 | - | TRBJ2-1 | - | TRBV24-1 | CATAYGDNEQFF | TGTGCCACCGCTTATGGAGACAATGAGCAGTTCTTC
15 | TRBD2 | TRBJ2-3 | - | TRBV7-2 | CASSILASSTDTQYF | TGTGCCAGCAGCATACTAGCGAGTAGCACAGATACGCAGTATTTT
14 | TRBD1 | TRBJ2-7 | - | TRBV18 | CASSPIGGPYEQYF | TGTGCCAGCTCACCGATAGGGGGCCCGTACGAGCAGTACTTC
14 | - | TRBJ1-5 | - | TRBV7-9 | CASSVTGPGEPQHF | TGTGCCAGCAGCGTTACCGGGCCCGGGGAGCCCCAGCATTTT
17 | - | TRBJ1-3 | - | TRBV7-8 | CASSLRRQSLSGNTIYF | TGTGCCAGCAGCTTAAGAAGACAGTCCTTATCTGGAAACACCATATATTTT
16 | TRBD1 | TRBJ2-1 | - | TRBV24-1 | CATSDARDRVFNEQFF | TGTGCCACCAGTGATGCGCGGGACAGGGTTTTCAATGAGCAGTTCTTC
12 | - | TRBJ1-2 | - | TRBV2 | CASRGGAAGYTF | TGTGCCAGCAGGGGGGGGGCTGCTGGCTACACCTTC
15 | TRBD2 | TRBJ2-3 | - | TRBV6-6 | CASSYPAGEADTQYF | TGTGCCAGCAGTTACCCAGCGGGGGAGGCAGATACGCAGTATTTT
15 | - | TRBJ2-3 | - | TRBV7-3 | CASSLWGGGTDTQYF | TGTGCCAGCAGCCTTTGGGGCGGTGGCACAGATACGCAGTATTTT
15 | - | TRBJ2-1 | few | TRBV19 | CASSTVAVSYNEQFF | TGTGCCAGTAGTACCGTAGCGGTCTCCTACAATGAGCAGTTCTTC